The 14 T cell receptor beta chains reported below all come from one sample, sequenced in a study of blood T cell repertoires in COVID-19. Assay used: immunoSEQ multiplex PCR; TCRdb lists only in-frame clones, some missing. The table records about 150,000 clones, approximately 90% of them present only once. Input material: peripheral blood. The receptors were gathered from a woman aged 55-75 years with active or convalescent COVID-19.

The chain joins TRBV18 to TRBJ1-2; 10 nucleotides agree with TRBD1. Germline CDR1 KGHSH, CDR2 LQKENI. Germline trimming cut 1 base from V and 8 bases from J; bases unmatched to any gene: 7. The CDR3 contains 15 residues. The CDR3 here is CASSPLAGTGVGYTF. The CDR3 coding sequence is TGTGCCAGCTCACCACTTGCCGGGACAGGGGTGGGCTACACCTTC.

This clone came up once. The J gene is TRBJ1-3, the V gene TRBV10-3; perhaps TRBD1 as D (5 bases). There are 16 residues in the CDR3. With 3 bases removed from V and 2 bases from J, the gap between germline ends came to 14 bases. Germline V gives CDR1 ENHRY, CDR2 SYGVKD. The CDR3 nucleotides read TGTGCCATCAGTGATGGGGCGGGGGTCGCTGGAAACACCATATATTTT. Translating gives CAISDGAGVAGNTIYF.

The chain couples TRBV7-2 to TRBJ1-1, with D tentatively TRBD1 (6 bases). The CDR3 is 16 residues long. The germline CDR1 and CDR2 sequences are SGHTA and FQGNSA. Deletions cut 1 base from V and 2 bases from J, with 14 bases between. The CDR3 DNA reads as TGTGCCAGCAGCTTAGTGGGACAACTTTTCAACACTGAAGCTTTCTTT. Translating it yields CASSLVGQLFNTEAFF.

This clone was detected once. Mismatch with germline at one junction end may stem from a read error. The V and J genes are TRBV7-7 and TRBJ2-5; TRBD2 is a possible D gene (6 bases). CDR1 is SSHAT and CDR2 is FNYEAQ in the germline V gene (reference sequence). The CDR3 contains 15 residues. The CDR3 nucleotides read TGTGCTAGCAGCTTATCAGTGGCGGGGCTAGAGACCCAGTACTTC. It encodes CASSLSVAGLETQYF. Using reference TRBV7-7 and TRBJ2-5 for the parts outside the CDR3, the full variable domain is GAGVSQSPRYKVTKRGQDVTLRCDPISSHATLYWYQQALGQGPEFLTYFNYEAQPDKSGLPSDRFSAERPEGSISTLTIQRTEQRDSAMYRCASSLSVAGLETQYFGPGTRLLVL.

The V and J genes are TRBV7-2 and TRBJ2-7, with 7 bases matching TRBD1. CDR3 length equals 13 residues. Germline V lookup: CDR1 SGHTA, CDR2 FQGNSA. V shed 5 bases and J 5 bases; nucleotides not matched to a gene: 6. The CDR3 DNA is TGTGCCAGCAGCACCGACAGGGACCACGAGCAGTACTTC. This sequence encodes CASSTDRDHEQYF.

Notes on this clone: A read error may account for a junction end that differs from germline. The chain joins TRBV7-7 to TRBJ2-6; the D gene is possibly TRBD2 (6 bases). The CDR3 length is 17 residues. Per the germline V gene, CDR1 is SSHAT and CDR2 is FNYEAQ (reference sequence). The CDR3 reads CASSSGTLASGANVLTF. CDR3 in DNA: TGTGCTAGCAGCTCTGGGACTCTCGCCTCTGGGGCCAACGTCCTGACTTTC.

The V and J genes are TRBV7-2 and TRBJ2-7, with D unresolved. The germline V gene has CDR1 SGHTA and CDR2 FQGNSA. This CDR3 contains 14 residues. Trimming left V 5 bases short and J 0 bases short, with 11 bases between. The CDR3 here is CASSAQASSYEQYF. DNA of the CDR3: TGTGCCAGCAGCGCTCAGGCGAGCTCCTACGAGCAGTACTTC.

CDR3 loop: CASNKRGGLQNSPLHF. The CDR3 nucleotides read TGTGCCAGTAACAAACGGGGGGGGCTTCAAAATTCACCCCTCCACTTT. The V and J genes are TRBV19 and TRBJ1-6; possible D gene TRBD1, 6 bases. The CDR3 runs 16 residues. Trimming took off 7 bases at V and 7 bases at J, with 20 bases between the two ends. The germline gives CDR1 LNHDA, CDR2 SQIVND (reference sequence).

This clone came up a few times. V usage is TRBV7-3 and J usage is TRBJ2-7; 7 bases align to TRBD1. Losses at the gene ends were 4 bases for V and 11 bases for J; bases not matched to a gene: 11. This CDR3 contains 13 residues. Germline V gene sequence: CDR1 SGHTA, CDR2 FQGTGA. The CDR3 spells CASSSGPGTEEYF. In DNA form, the CDR3 reads TGTGCCAGCAGCTCTGGGCCCGGGACAGAGGAGTACTTC. The entire variable domain, with the rest obtained from reference TRBV7-3 and TRBJ2-7, is as follows: GAGVSQTPSNKVTEKGKYVELRCDPISGHTALYWYRQSLGQGPEFLIYFQGTGAADDSGLPNDRFFAVRPEGSVSTLKIQRTERGDSAVYLCASSSGPGTEEYFGPGTRLTVT.

The rearrangement uses TRBV12-5 and TRBJ2-7; a weak D match, TRBD2 (5 bases). The length of the CDR3 is 15 residues. V was shortened by 6 bases and J by 0 bases, with 15 bases between the two germline ends. Looked up from germline, CDR1 is LGHNT and CDR2 is FRNRAP. For the CDR3, the DNA is TGTGCTAGTGGCTCAAACCGGGGAAACTCCTACGAGCAGTACTTC. Translation gives CASGSNRGNSYEQYF. Filled out from reference TRBV12-5 and TRBJ2-7, the complete variable domain reads DARVTQTPRHKVTEMGQEVTMRCQPILGHNTVFWYRQTMMQGLELLAYFRNRAPLDDSGMPKDRFSAEMPDATLATLKIQPSEPRDSAVYFCASGSNRGNSYEQYFGPGTRLTVT.

The J gene is TRBJ2-7, the V gene TRBV5-1; no clear D. Germline CDR1 reads SGHRS; CDR2 reads YFSETQ. CDR3 size: 13 residues. V dropped 4 bases and J dropped 2 bases, with 10 bases sitting between them. The CDR3 region is CASSTDGAYEQYF. For the CDR3, the DNA is TGCGCCAGCAGCACTGACGGAGCCTACGAGCAGTACTTC. The full variable domain, completed using reference TRBV5-1 and TRBJ2-7, is KAGVTQTPRYLIKTRGQQVTLSCSPISGHRSVSWYQQTPGQGLQFLFEYFSETQRNKGNFPGRFSGRQFSNSRSEMNVSTLELGDSALYLCASSTDGAYEQYFGPGTRLTVT.

The rearrangement uses TRBV10-3 and TRBJ2-6; a weak D match, TRBD1 (5 bases). V shed 0 bases and J shed 4 bases, with 10 bases lying between them. Germline V gene sequence: CDR1 ENHRY, CDR2 SYGVKD. The CDR3 consists of 16 residues. CDR3 sequence (DNA): TGTGCCATCAGTGAGTCGGCAGGGATCGGGGCCAACGTCCTGACTTTC. The encoded protein is CAISESAGIGANVLTF.

The chain combines TRBV4-1 with TRBJ2-3; a possible D gene is TRBD2 (6 bases). Germline assignment: CDR1 MGHRA and CDR2 YSYEKL. The V end lost 8 bases, the J end lost 0 bases, and 12 bases lay between the germline ends. The CDR3 consists of 14 residues. The CDR3 nucleotides read TGCGCCAGCCACCCAGGGACTAGCACAGATACGCAGTATTTT. Translated, it gives CASHPGTSTDTQYF.

On this clone itself: The junction departs from germline at one end; a sequencing error may be responsible. The chain recombines TRBV5-4 with TRBJ2-4; 7 bases are shared with TRBD1. Germline loops: CDR1 SGHNT, CDR2 YYREEE (reference sequence). The CDR3 sequence is 13 residues long. CDR3 in amino acids: CASSFGVDREGHF. DNA for the CDR3: TGTGCCAGCAGCTTCGGGGTTGACAGGGAAGGGCACTTC.